The 15 T cell receptor beta chains listed next were all sequenced from one sample in a study of T-cell memory formation after mild COVID-19. TCRdb ran MiXCR on the 5' RACE reads and lists one entry per CDR3 protein. The sample gives 400,000 to 500,000 distinct CDR3 sequences, 20% of which show up once; 8.4% is in the top ten. Sequencing was done on a sample of PBMCs or a T cell subset sorted from them (not recorded which). Receptors originate from an adult woman who had mild COVID-19 (a few samples of this study predate the infection). Cell type and time point are not known.

V gene TRBV5-1 combines with J gene TRBJ1-1; D is perhaps TRBD1 (6 bases). Trimming stripped 5 bases from V and 11 bases from J, with 16 bases between. CDR1 is SGHRS and CDR2 is YFSETQ in the germline V gene. The CDR3 sequence is 12 residues long. CDR3 residues: CASRQDSSMAFF. CDR3 nucleotide sequence: TGCGCCAGCAGGCAGGACAGTTCGATGGCTTTCTTT.

This clonotype was seen repeatedly, ten times or more. V usage is TRBV5-1 and J usage is TRBJ1-1; TRBD1 agrees at 8 bases. V was pared by 0 bases and J by 5 bases, with 9 bases of the junction left unmatched. This CDR3 has 16 residues. Germline assignment: CDR1 SGHRS and CDR2 YFSETQ. The CDR3 sequence is CASSLVSTGAVTEAFF. In DNA form, the CDR3 reads TGCGCCAGCAGCTTGGTCTCGACAGGGGCGGTTACTGAAGCTTTCTTT.

The DNA for the CDR3 is TGTGCCAGCAGCTCTGACAGGACCTACTATGGCTACACCTTC. Amino acid sequence: CASSSDRTYYGYTF. The V call is TRBV5-4, the J call TRBJ1-2; a weak D match, TRBD1 (6 bases). This CDR3 is built from 14 residues. The V end lost 3 bases, the J end lost 3 bases, and 12 bases lay between the germline ends. Per the germline V gene, CDR1 is SGHNT and CDR2 is YYREEE (reference sequence).

This chain links TRBV20-1 with TRBJ2-5, with TRBD1 as a possible D gene (6 bases). Germline CDR1 reads DFQATT; CDR2 reads SNEGSKA (reference sequence). V lost 5 bases and J 1 base, leaving 11 bases between the germline ends. This CDR3 has 13 amino acids. The CDR3 DNA reads as TGCAGTGCTTCCCGGGACACCCAAGAGACCCAGTACTTC. It encodes CSASRDTQETQYF.

This clonotype has more than one count but fewer than ten. The rearrangement joins TRBV29-1 to TRBJ1-5; D gene unclear. The V end lost 4 bases, the J end lost 3 bases, and 7 bases lay between the germline ends. The CDR3 contains 12 residues. Looked up from germline, CDR1 is SQVTM and CDR2 is ANQGSEA. In nucleotides, the CDR3 is TGCAGCGTTGGTACTGCCAATCAGCCCCAGCATTTT. Its translation: CSVGTANQPQHF.

The V gene is TRBV25-1, the J gene TRBJ1-2, with 12 positions matching TRBD1. V was pared by 0 bases and J by 8 bases, with 4 bases of the junction left unmatched. Germline values: CDR1 MGHDK, CDR2 SYGVNS. The CDR3 extends over 15 amino acids. The CDR3 spells CASSEYGTGGRGYTF. CDR3 bases: TGTGCCAGCAGTGAATACGGGACAGGGGGCCGGGGCTACACCTTC.

This CDR3 is CASSAGDKSSYNEQFF. CDR3 coding DNA: TGTGCCAGCAGCGCAGGGGACAAGAGCTCCTACAATGAGCAGTTCTTC. This chain joins TRBV14 and TRBJ2-1; tentatively, D is TRBD1 (6 bases). Germline V gene data show CDR1 as SGHDN and CDR2 as FVKESK. CDR3 length: 16 residues. V was clipped by 5 bases and J by 0 bases, with 14 bases between them.

The gene calls are TRBV30 and TRBJ2-4, with 8 bases lining up with TRBD1. The length of the CDR3 is 14 residues. V lost 5 bases, J lost 2 bases, and 5 bases stayed unmatched. Germline CDR1 GTSNPN, CDR2 SVGIG (reference sequence). The CDR3 bases are TGTGCCTGGGACAGGGGTGGATCCAAAAACATTCAGTACTTC. Protein: CAWDRGGSKNIQYF.

This clonotype showed up just a few times. This chain joins TRBV27 and TRBJ2-7; D is unclear. CDR1 MNHEY and CDR2 SMNVEV come from the germline V gene (reference sequence). Trimming removed 6 bases at V and 0 bases at J, with 9 bases between. The CDR3 is made up of 13 amino acids. CDR3 amino acids: CASRGWDSYEQYF. The CDR3 nucleotides are TGTGCCAGCAGAGGCTGGGACTCCTACGAGCAGTACTTC.

There are a few counts of this clonotype. This chain links TRBV5-5 with TRBJ2-1; 10 nucleotides match TRBD1. Germline V gene data show CDR1 as SGHKS and CDR2 as YYEKEE (reference sequence). V was pared by 2 bases and J by 4 bases, with 9 bases of the junction left unmatched. The CDR3 totals 17 residues. The CDR3 DNA reads TGTGCCAGCAGCTTAACGACCTGGACAGGGGGGTACAATGAGCAGTTCTTC. Its protein is CASSLTTWTGGYNEQFF.

The chain joins TRBV7-3 to TRBJ2-1; possible D gene TRBD2, 6 bases. This CDR3 comprises 14 residues. Deletions cut 5 bases from V and 4 bases from J, with 12 bases between. CDR1 SGHTA and CDR2 FQGTGA come from the germline V gene. This CDR3 reads CASSTPGLYNEQFF. The CDR3 nucleotides read TGTGCCAGCAGCACACCAGGACTATACAATGAGCAGTTCTTC. The variable domain in full, with the rest retrieved from reference TRBV7-3 and TRBJ2-1, is GAGVSQTPSNKVTEKGKYVELRCDPISGHTALYWYRQSLGQGPEFLIYFQGTGAADDSGLPNDRFFAVRPEGSVSTLKIQRTERGDSAVYLCASSTPGLYNEQFFGPGTRLTVL.

The V gene is TRBV4-1, the J gene TRBJ2-5, with 9 bases that match TRBD2. The J segment lost 5 bases and the V segment lost 4 bases, leaving 11 bases of the junction unmatched. Germline V gene lookup returns CDR1 MGHRA and CDR2 YSYEKL. The CDR3 extends over 16 amino acids. CDR3 in DNA: TGCGCCAGCAGCCTTGCGGGGGGGCCCAATGTCGAGACCCAGTACTTC. It encodes CASSLAGGPNVETQYF.

The V and J genes are TRBV7-9 and TRBJ2-7, with TRBD2 as a possible D gene (6 bases). Trimming took 5 bases from V and 0 from J, leaving 8 bases between them. The CDR3 is 13 amino acids. The V gene's germline CDR1 is SEHNR and CDR2 FQNEAQ (reference sequence). The chain's CDR3 is CASSPGGSYEQYF. DNA for the CDR3: TGTGCCAGCAGCCCCGGGGGCTCCTACGAGCAGTACTTC.

The chain links TRBV5-1 to TRBJ2-1; 13 positions match TRBD2. Germline V gene data show CDR1 as SGHRS and CDR2 as YFSETQ. The CDR3 loop spans 16 amino acids. The trim removed 2 bases at V and 6 bases at J, leaving 5 bases unmatched. The CDR3 reads CASSFETSGGTNEQFF. CDR3 coding DNA: TGCGCCAGCAGCTTTGAGACTAGCGGGGGGACCAATGAGCAGTTCTTC. Full variable domain (remainder filled in from reference TRBV5-1 and TRBJ2-1): KAGVTQTPRYLIKTRGQQVTLSCSPISGHRSVSWYQQTPGQGLQFLFEYFSETQRNKGNFPGRFSGRQFSNSRSEMNVSTLELGDSALYLCASSFETSGGTNEQFFGPGTRLTVL.

V usage is TRBV7-8 and J usage is TRBJ1-1; D remains unclear. Germline lookup yields CDR1 SGHVS and CDR2 FQNEAQ. V lost 4 bases to trimming and J lost 4 bases, with 16 bases between them. The CDR3 extends over 15 amino acids. CDR3 in DNA: TGTGCCAGCAGCTGGACGTCCGGAGGGTTCACTGAAGCTTTCTTT. Translating it yields CASSWTSGGFTEAFF.